The 25 T cell receptor beta chains given below trace back to one sample, sequenced in a study of T-cell reconstitution after alpha-beta-depleted transplantation in children. The TCRbeta library was prepared with unique molecular identifiers. TCRdb processed the PCR reads anew with MiXCR; each CDR3 protein has one entry. The table lists approximately 230,000 distinct CDR3 sequences, roughly 23% of them singletons, with over 2.5% in the top ten. Material: PBMCs, obtained before TCRalphabeta/CD19-depleted stem cell transplant. These receptors all stem from a girl aged 2-10 years with Fanconi anemia, due to receive a stem cell transplant.

In its sample, this clonotype was seen many times. The chain has TRBV6-1 and TRBJ2-1; 9 bases match TRBD2. V lost 4 bases and J lost 2; bases outside the gene matches: 3. In germline, CDR1 is MNHNS, CDR2 SASEGT. This CDR3 has 15 amino acids. CDR3 residues: CASSARGRAYNEQFF. DNA for the CDR3: TGTGCCAGCAGTGCTCGCGGGAGGGCCTACAATGAGCAGTTCTTC.

This clonotype was counted a few times. The chain carries TRBV28 and TRBJ2-1; TRBD1 might be the D (5 bases). The CDR3 has 14 amino acids. CDR1 is MDHEN and CDR2 is SYDVKM in the germline V gene. The ends were cut back, 10 bases at V and 5 bases at J, with 18 bases in the middle. The CDR3 loop is CATETDSPNNEQFF. The CDR3 DNA reads as TGTGCCACGGAAACCGACAGCCCCAACAATGAGCAGTTCTTC.

This clonotype was recorded at least ten times. The chain uses TRBV20-1 and TRBJ2-3, with 9 bases identical to TRBD2. V lost 3 bases to trimming and J lost 11 bases; unmatched junction nucleotides: 15. The CDR3 covers 15 residues. CDR1 and CDR2 (germline): DFQATT, SNEGSKA (reference sequence). The CDR3 DNA sequence: TGCAGTGCTAGTTTTCTAGCGGGGCACCAAAATGGGCAGTATTTT. This gives the protein CSASFLAGHQNGQYF.

This chain joins TRBV10-1 and TRBJ2-1; 10 bases line up with TRBD2. In germline, CDR1 is WNHNN, CDR2 SYGVQD (reference sequence). This CDR3 has 15 residues. The junction had 4 bases not matched to a gene; V was cut back by 3 bases and J by 5 bases. The CDR3 here is CASSETSGIHNEQFF. CDR3 sequence (DNA): TGCGCCAGCAGTGAAACTAGCGGGATACACAATGAGCAGTTCTTC.

This clonotype was observed a few times. This chain links TRBV29-1 with TRBJ2-5; either TRBD1 or TRBD2 may supply D (5 bases each). The CDR3 runs 11 residues. Germline lookup yields CDR1 SQVTM and CDR2 ANQGSEA. Trimming removed 6 bases from V and 5 bases from J, with 10 bases in between. CDR3 sequence: CSVRWGETQYF. CDR3 nucleotides: TGCAGCGTCCGGTGGGGGGAGACCCAGTACTTC.

This clonotype appeared many times. V is TRBV4-2 and J is TRBJ2-5; 7 bases match TRBD1. This CDR3 is 16 amino acids long. From germline, CDR1 is LGHNA and CDR2 YNFKEQ. The V segment lost 2 bases and the J segment 4 bases; nucleotides outside the gene matches: 10. The CDR3 loop reads CASSQYPTGMGETQYF. CDR3 sequence (DNA): TGTGCCAGCAGCCAATACCCGACAGGGATGGGAGAGACCCAGTACTTC.

The chain recombines TRBV20-1 with TRBJ2-7, with 10 bases lining up with TRBD2. The length of the CDR3 is 15 residues. V was pared by 0 bases and J by 2 bases, with 4 bases of the junction left unmatched. In germline, CDR1 is DFQATT, CDR2 SNEGSKA (reference sequence). Here the CDR3 DNA reads TGCAGTGCTAGAGAATCTAGCGGGGGTACCTACGAGCAGTACTTC. Translation gives CSARESSGGTYEQYF.

This clonotype occurred a few times. The gene calls are TRBV4-1 and TRBJ2-7; D possibly corresponds to TRBD2 (6 bases). V was pared by 4 bases and J by 0 bases, with 13 bases between. CDR3 length: 15 residues. Germline CDR1 is MGHRA and CDR2 is YSYEKL. CDR3 sequence reads: CASSPEAGPSYEQYF. The CDR3 coding sequence is TGCGCCAGCAGCCCAGAAGCGGGTCCCTCCTACGAGCAGTACTTC.

This clonotype was detected many times. This chain uses TRBV6-5 with TRBJ2-1; D is perhaps TRBD1 (6 bases). Germline V lookup: CDR1 MNHEY, CDR2 SVGAGI. V lost 4 bases, J lost 0 bases, and 10 bases lay in between. The length of the CDR3 is 15 residues. In DNA, the CDR3 is TGTGCCAGCAGTTTCTCGGACAGCTCCTACAATGAGCAGTTCTTC. It codes for CASSFSDSSYNEQFF.

The gene calls are TRBV2 and TRBJ2-7, with 12 bases identical to TRBD2. The ends lost 3 bases at V and 2 bases at J; junction bases unmatched: 11. The CDR3 is 18 amino acids. Looked up from germline, CDR1 is SNHLY and CDR2 is FYNNEI. Here the CDR3 reads CASSDSRTSGIITYEQYF. As DNA, the CDR3 is TGTGCCAGCAGTGATAGTAGGACTAGCGGGATCATCACCTACGAGCAGTACTTC.

Note on this clonotype: A much larger clone lies one base from this, so it may be a read error. J is TRBJ1-2 and V is TRBV12-3 or TRBV12-4, with a possible D match to TRBD1 (6 bases). There are 14 residues in the CDR3. V lost 1 base, J lost 3 bases, and 9 bases lay in between. Here the CDR3 DNA reads TGTGCCAGCAGTTTAGGACAGGTCTACTATGGCTACACCTTC. Its protein product is CASSLGQVYYGYTF.

This clonotype was seen a few times. The chain joins TRBV2 to TRBJ2-1, with 16 bases identical to TRBD2. After removal of 6 bases from V and 6 bases from J, the junction contained 8 bases not matched to a gene. Per germline, CDR1 SNHLY and CDR2 FYNNEI. This CDR3 has 17 amino acids. CDR3 amino acids: CASRGLAGGLAGNEQFF. CDR3 in DNA: TGTGCCAGCAGGGGACTAGCGGGAGGGCTGGCCGGCAATGAGCAGTTCTTC.

This clonotype was seen ten or more times. J is TRBJ2-3 and V is TRBV5-1; weak D call: TRBD2 (5 bases). The germline gives CDR1 SGHRS, CDR2 YFSETQ. V gave up 7 bases and J gave up 6 bases, with 18 bases separating them. There are 14 residues in the CDR3. CDR3 coding DNA: TGCGCCAGCGTGAGCGAGCGGACGGACGATACGCAGTATTTT. Its translation is CASVSERTDDTQYF.

V and J are TRBV28 and TRBJ2-5, with 10 bases lining up with TRBD1. With V trimmed by 2 bases and J by 3 bases, 3 bases remained unmatched. The length of the CDR3 is 15 residues. Germline values: CDR1 MDHEN, CDR2 SYDVKM. CDR3 in amino acids: CASSLGTGVEETQYF. In nucleotides, the CDR3 is TGTGCCAGCAGTTTAGGGACAGGGGTTGAAGAGACCCAGTACTTC.

This clonotype occurred a few times. CDR3 sequence: CSVVQGAWDQPQHF. CDR3 in DNA: TGCAGCGTCGTCCAGGGAGCTTGGGATCAGCCCCAGCATTTT. The chain couples TRBV29-1 to TRBJ1-5, with TRBD1 as a possible D gene (5 bases). Germline V gene data show CDR1 as SQVTM and CDR2 as ANQGSEA. The CDR3 consists of 14 residues. V dropped 6 bases and J dropped 5 bases, with 17 bases sitting between them.

This clonotype was found a few times. V and J are TRBV20-1 and TRBJ1-6; D not certain. The germline V and J ends were trimmed by 0 bases and 6 bases, with 6 bases remaining between them. The CDR3 contains 13 residues. The germline CDR1 and CDR2 sequences are DFQATT and SNEGSKA (reference sequence). The CDR3 reads CSARDDGNSPLHF. In DNA, the CDR3 is TGCAGTGCTAGAGATGATGGTAATTCACCCCTCCACTTT.

This clonotype showed up many times. The V call is TRBV7-2, the J call TRBJ2-2, with D possibly being TRBD2 (5 bases). The CDR3 contains 14 residues. Between the trimmed V and J ends, which lost 1 base and 6 bases, there was a span of 9 bases. Germline V gives CDR1 SGHTA, CDR2 FQGNSA. The CDR3 nucleotides are TGTGCCAGCAGCTTAGAGGTCGGGGCCGGGGAGCTGTTTTTT. Translation: CASSLEVGAGELFF.

This clonotype came up many times. The chain couples TRBV20-1 to TRBJ2-1; 9 nucleotides match TRBD2. CDR1 is DFQATT, CDR2 SNEGSKA, per germline (reference sequence). The CDR3 spans 15 residues. V was pared by 3 bases and J by 5 bases, with 8 bases of the junction left unmatched. The CDR3 DNA reads TGCAGTGCTAGGAATTGGGCGGGGGGGAACAATGAGCAGTTCTTC. It codes for CSARNWAGGNNEQFF.

The J gene is TRBJ2-1, the V gene TRBV20-1; D unclear. Germline-derived CDR1 and CDR2 are DFQATT and SNEGSKA (reference sequence). Deletions cut 0 bases from V and 2 bases from J, with 11 bases between. CDR3 length: 15 amino acids. The CDR3 DNA follows: TGCAGTGCTAGAGATCGCGGCAGAACCTACAATGAGCAGTTCTTC. Its translation is CSARDRGRTYNEQFF.

The chain joins TRBV12-3 or TRBV12-4 to TRBJ2-4; 7 bases line up with TRBD1. V trimming: 0 bases; J trimming: 4 bases; junction bases outside the gene matches: 3. This CDR3 is 15 amino acids long. The CDR3 region is CASSLAVRGKNIQYF. The CDR3 nucleotides read TGTGCCAGCAGTTTAGCTGTCAGGGGGAAAAACATTCAGTACTTC.

This clonotype was counted at least ten times. V and J are TRBV6-5 and TRBJ2-1, with 7 bases identical to TRBD1. The CDR3 runs to 17 residues. Trimming at V came to 6 bases and at J to 3 bases, leaving 14 bases not matched to a gene. CDR1 is MNHEY, CDR2 SVGAGI, per germline. The CDR3 loop is CASSRKGPGQLYNEQFF. The CDR3 coding sequence is TGTGCCAGCAGCCGAAAGGGACCGGGACAGCTCTACAATGAGCAGTTCTTC.

In this sample, this clonotype turned up many times. The chain recombines TRBV20-1 with TRBJ2-3, with unresolved D. CDR3 length equals 11 residues. Germline V gene sequence: CDR1 DFQATT, CDR2 SNEGSKA (reference sequence). V lost 5 bases and J 6 bases, leaving 9 bases between the germline ends. This chain's CDR3 is CSAPVLDTQYF. The CDR3 DNA follows: TGCAGTGCTCCGGTCTTGGATACGCAGTATTTT.

About this clonotype itself: The CDR3 end shows no conserved phenylalanine or tryptophan, and so a read error is likely. In DNA form, the CDR3 reads TGTGCCAGCAGTTTAGGGGGAATTGGAAACACCATATATTAT. Translation gives CASSLGGIGNTIYY. The chain carries TRBV12-3 or TRBV12-4 and TRBJ1-3; no definite D call. The CDR3 loop spans 14 amino acids. Trimming stripped 1 base from V and 3 bases from J, with 7 bases between.

The rearrangement joins TRBV20-1 to TRBJ2-2; a possible D gene is TRBD2 (5 bases). V was clipped by 3 bases and J by 7 bases, with 12 bases between them. The germline V gene encodes CDR1 DFQATT and CDR2 SNEGSKA (reference sequence). The CDR3 extends over 13 amino acids. This chain's CDR3 is CSARSGTIGELFF. In nucleotides, the CDR3 is TGCAGTGCTAGGTCGGGAACGATCGGGGAGCTGTTTTTT.

The gene calls are TRBV7-2 and TRBJ2-7; 9 nucleotides align to TRBD2. The CDR3 runs to 15 residues. V was pared by 2 bases and J by 3 bases, with 5 bases of the junction left unmatched. The germline V gene has CDR1 SGHTA and CDR2 FQGNSA. CDR3 sequence: CASSLSSGGIYEQYF. The CDR3 DNA follows: TGTGCCAGCAGCTTATCGAGCGGGGGGATCTACGAGCAGTACTTC.